The 29 T cell receptor beta chains given below trace back to one sample, sequenced in a study of spatial heterogeneity in lung cancer. As to time point: blood at routine non-recurrence follow-up after resection. TCRdb used MiXCR to reprocess the 5' RACE reads, holding one entry per CDR3 protein. The data contain roughly 38,000 distinct CDR3 sequences, roughly a tenth of them singletons. The material was PBMCs, obtained at follow-up. These receptors all come from a female donor with early-stage non-small cell lung cancer.

The chain links TRBV12-5 to TRBJ1-4; D is possibly TRBD1 (5 bases). V lost 3 bases to trimming and J lost 8 bases, with 10 bases between them. The CDR3 runs 13 residues. Germline V CDR1 and CDR2: LGHNT, FRNRAP. In DNA form, the CDR3 reads TGTGCTAGTGGTTTCGGGGACGAAGAAAAACTGTTTTTT. This encodes CASGFGDEEKLFF.

This clonotype was observed a handful of times. The V gene is TRBV3-1, the J gene TRBJ1-6; D not resolved. CDR1 and CDR2 (germline): LGHDT, YNNKEL (reference sequence). The germline V and J ends were trimmed by 4 bases and 10 bases, with 14 bases remaining between them. The CDR3 has 14 residues. The CDR3 nucleotides read TGTGCCAGCAGCCCAGACCCAAGGAACTCACCCCTCCACTTT. It translates to CASSPDPRNSPLHF. Drawing the rest from reference TRBV3-1 and TRBJ1-6, the complete variable domain is DTAVSQTPKYLVTQMGNDKSIKCEQNLGHDTMYWYKQDSKKFLKIMFSYNNKELIINETVPNRFSPKSPDKAHLNLHINSLELGDSAVYFCASSPDPRNSPLHFGNGTRLTVT.

This chain links TRBV24-1 with TRBJ2-3; 10 bases fit TRBD2. Germline CDR1 is KGHDR and CDR2 is SFDVKD. V was pared by 5 bases and J by 0 bases, with 10 bases of the junction left unmatched. The CDR3 has 18 residues. CDR3 in amino acids: CATSGTPGLAVSTDTQYF. The CDR3 nucleotides read TGTGCCACCAGTGGAACCCCCGGACTAGCGGTTAGCACAGATACGCAGTATTTT.

A note on this clonotype: With a much larger clone just one base away, this may be a read error. The genes are TRBV19 and TRBJ1-6; 7 nucleotides align to TRBD1. The CDR3 sequence is 15 residues long. After removal of 10 bases from V and 6 bases from J, the junction contained 12 bases not matched to a gene. Germline V gene sequence: CDR1 LNHDA, CDR2 SQIVND (reference sequence). This chain's CDR3 is CATRQGTHLNSPLHF. The CDR3 coding sequence is TGTGCCACCAGACAGGGAACCCACCTTAATTCACCCCTCCACTTT. The full variable domain, in which reference TRBV19 and TRBJ1-6 provide the parts outside the CDR3, is DGGITQSPKYLFRKEGQNVTLSCEQNLNHDAMYWYRQDPGQGLRLIYYSQIVNDFQKGDIAEGYSVSREKKESFPLTVTSAQKNPTAFYLCATRQGTHLNSPLHFGNGTRLTVT.

This clonotype was seen only a few times. The CDR3 protein is CASSLVASGATDTQYF. The CDR3 DNA follows: TGTGCCAGCAGCTTAGTGGCTAGCGGGGCCACAGATACGCAGTATTTT. J is TRBJ2-3 and V is TRBV11-2; 9 nucleotides agree with TRBD2. V was pared by 1 base and J by 2 bases, with 4 bases of the junction left unmatched. The CDR3 is 16 amino acids. Germline V gene data show CDR1 as SGHAT and CDR2 as FQNNGV.

The J gene is TRBJ1-4, the V gene TRBV6-6, with D uncertain. Germline V gene sequence: CDR1 MNHNY, CDR2 SVGAGI (reference sequence). Trimming removed 7 bases at V and 4 bases at J, with 7 bases between. The CDR3 has 12 amino acids. CDR3 sequence reads: CASTPYNEKLFF. The CDR3 bases are TGTGCCAGCACCCCTTATAATGAAAAACTGTTTTTT.

V is TRBV2 and J is TRBJ2-3; D possibly corresponds to TRBD2 (5 bases). The V end lost 10 bases, the J end lost 6 bases, and 8 bases lay between the germline ends. This CDR3 spans 10 amino acids. Germline lookup yields CDR1 SNHLY and CDR2 FYNNEI. The CDR3 DNA follows: TGTGCCATACTAGTGGATACGCAGTATTTT. Amino acid sequence: CAILVDTQYF.

This clonotype was seen ten or more times. Written as DNA, the CDR3 is TGCAGTGCTAGAGGGGGACAGAACACCGGGGAGCTGTTTTTT. Its protein product is CSARGGQNTGELFF. V usage is TRBV20-1 and J usage is TRBJ2-2; TRBD1 might be the D (6 bases). V shed 1 base and J shed 1 base, with 7 bases lying between them. Germline-derived CDR1 and CDR2 are DFQATT and SNEGSKA (reference sequence). CDR3 size: 14 residues.

A few counts support this clonotype. V and J are TRBV7-9 and TRBJ2-1; 9 bases align to TRBD2. V trimming: 4 bases; J trimming: 2 bases; junction bases outside the gene matches: 3. The germline V gene encodes CDR1 SEHNR and CDR2 FQNEAQ (reference sequence). This CDR3 has 15 amino acids. The CDR3 coding sequence is TGTGCCAGCAGCTCCGGGACTAGCCCCTACAATGAGCAGTTCTTC. It encodes CASSSGTSPYNEQFF.

This clonotype was found many times. The rearrangement uses TRBV5-4 and TRBJ2-3; TRBD2 aligns across 8 bases. Germline CDR1 and CDR2: SGHNT and YYREEE (reference sequence). This CDR3 is built from 15 residues. J lost 3 bases, V lost 4 bases, and 7 bases had no gene match. The CDR3 DNA reads TGTGCCAGCAGCGGAGGACTAGCTACAACAGATACGCAGTATTTT. It encodes CASSGGLATTDTQYF. The full variable domain, completed using reference TRBV5-4 and TRBJ2-3, is ETGVTQSPTHLIKTRGQQVTLRCSSQSGHNTVSWYQQALGQGPQFIFQYYREEENGRGNFPPRFSGLQFPNYSSELNVNALELDDSALYLCASSGGLATTDTQYFGPGTRLTVL.

This clonotype has ten or more counts. V is TRBV28 and J is TRBJ1-3; weak D call: TRBD1 (6 bases). The germline CDR1 and CDR2 sequences are MDHEN and SYDVKM. Trimming shortened V by 7 bases and J by 7 bases, and 23 bases separated the two germline ends. This CDR3 region has 16 residues. The CDR3 loop is CASTRTPGQLYNTIYF. CDR3 nucleotide sequence: TGTGCCAGCACACGGACACCGGGACAACTATACAACACCATATATTTT.

By share, this clonotype counts as medium-sized. This chain links TRBV11-2 with TRBJ1-1, with TRBD1 as a possible D gene (5 bases). V lost 1 base, J lost 7 bases, and 7 bases lay in between. Germline assignment: CDR1 SGHAT and CDR2 FQNNGV. CDR3 length: 12 residues. CDR3 protein: CASSLGQLEAFF. The DNA of the CDR3 is TGTGCCAGCAGCTTAGGACAGCTTGAAGCTTTCTTT.

The genes are TRBV15 and TRBJ2-7, with D possibly matching TRBD1 (5 bases). The germline V and J ends were trimmed by 0 bases and 3 bases, with 18 bases remaining between them. From germline, CDR1 is LNHNV and CDR2 YYDKDF (reference sequence). This CDR3 is built from 17 residues. CDR3 coding DNA: TGTGCCACCAGCAGAGAAATTTCGGACACCGTGGGCTACGAGCAGTACTTC. Its protein is CATSREISDTVGYEQYF.

This clonotype was recorded at least ten times. This chain connects TRBV20-1 to TRBJ1-1; D call uncertain. Trimming took off 5 bases at V and 0 bases at J, with 7 bases between the two ends. The CDR3 runs to 12 residues. Germline V gene data show CDR1 as DFQATT and CDR2 as SNEGSKA (reference sequence). The CDR3 protein is CSAPPVNTEAFF. The CDR3 region has the DNA TGCAGTGCTCCCCCAGTGAACACTGAAGCTTTCTTT.

This clonotype was detected ten times or more. The V and J genes are TRBV28 and TRBJ1-1; D may be TRBD1 (6 bases). The V gene lost 5 bases and the J gene lost 0 bases, with 13 bases spanning the gap. Per the germline V gene, CDR1 is MDHEN and CDR2 is SYDVKM. The CDR3 spans 15 residues. The CDR3 DNA reads TGTGCCAGCAGTAATTCAGGACAGTTGAACACTGAAGCTTTCTTT. Translated: CASSNSGQLNTEAFF.

About this clonotype itself: A much larger clone differs from this one at a single base, so this may be a read error. This chain uses TRBV29-1 with TRBJ1-1; D is ambiguous. The CDR3 spans 14 residues. The V gene's germline CDR1 is SQVTM and CDR2 ANQGSEA. The CDR3, as DNA: TGCGGCGTTGAAGATCGGCAGAGGAACACTGAAGCTTTCTTT. This codes for CGVEDRQRNTEAFF.

In this sample, this clonotype turned up a few times. V and J are TRBV28 and TRBJ1-1, with no clear D. The germline V and J ends were trimmed by 5 bases and 1 base, with 11 bases remaining between them. Per the germline V gene, CDR1 is MDHEN and CDR2 is SYDVKM. The length of the CDR3 is 14 residues. CDR3 protein: CASSIFWGNTEAFF. CDR3 nucleotide sequence: TGTGCCAGCAGTATTTTTTGGGGGAACACTGAAGCTTTCTTT.

The rearrangement uses TRBV9 and TRBJ2-2; no definite D call. V was trimmed by 6 bases and J by 1 base, leaving 22 bases between them. CDR3 length: 18 amino acids. Looked up from germline, CDR1 is SGDLS and CDR2 is YYNGEE. CDR3 region: CASNPRVGSYLNTGELFF. DNA of the CDR3: TGTGCCAGCAACCCAAGGGTCGGGTCCTATTTGAACACCGGGGAGCTGTTTTTT.

V usage is TRBV28 and J usage is TRBJ1-1; possible D gene TRBD1, 6 bases. The CDR3 is made up of 14 amino acids. Trimming took off 5 bases at V and 5 bases at J, with 15 bases between the two ends. CDR1 is MDHEN and CDR2 is SYDVKM in the germline V gene. The CDR3, as DNA: TGTGCCAGCAGTCCTTGGGGGGCATCGACTGAAGCTTTCTTT. It encodes CASSPWGASTEAFF.

This chain links TRBV3-1 with TRBJ1-1; 7 nucleotides match TRBD1. CDR1 is LGHDT and CDR2 is YNNKEL in the germline V gene (reference sequence). J lost 8 bases, V lost 0 bases, and 6 bases had no gene match. The CDR3 sequence is 14 residues long. The CDR3 DNA follows: TGTGCCAGCAGCCAAGAATCCAGGGGGACCGAAGCTTTCTTT. This gives the protein CASSQESRGTEAFF.

This chain uses TRBV29-1 with TRBJ2-3; D ambiguous. The CDR3 spans 14 residues. V shed 5 bases and J shed 0 bases, with 12 bases lying between them. From germline, CDR1 is SQVTM and CDR2 ANQGSEA. CDR3 nucleotides: TGCAGCGTTAATGGCGGCATTAGCACAGATACGCAGTATTTT. Its translation: CSVNGGISTDTQYF.

This clonotype was seen at least ten times. The chain recombines TRBV15 with TRBJ1-1; D gene ambiguous. This CDR3 contains 15 residues. The V gene lost 0 bases and the J gene lost 6 bases, with 14 bases spanning the gap. Germline loops: CDR1 LNHNV, CDR2 YYDKDF (reference sequence). The DNA of the CDR3 is TGTGCCACCAGCAGAGATCCCCGGCCCGAGGCTGAAGCTTTCTTT. Its protein product is CATSRDPRPEAEAFF. Filled out from reference TRBV15 and TRBJ1-1, the complete variable domain reads DAMVIQNPRYQVTQFGKPVTLSCSQTLNHNVMYWYQQKSSQAPKLLFHYYDKDFNNEADTPDNFQSRRPNTSFCFLDIRSPGLGDTAMYLCATSRDPRPEAEAFFGQGTRLTVV.

V and J are TRBV7-3 and TRBJ2-1; 7 positions match TRBD2. J lost 5 bases, V lost 2 bases, and 6 bases had no gene match. The CDR3 extends over 15 amino acids. Germline lookup yields CDR1 SGHTA and CDR2 FQGTGA. This CDR3 is CASSLLGLPDNEQFF. The CDR3 DNA is TGTGCCAGCAGCTTATTGGGACTACCTGACAATGAGCAGTTCTTC.

This clonotype appeared many times. This sequence joins TRBV27 and TRBJ2-7; no definite D call. The CDR3 extends over 13 amino acids. Deletions cut 0 bases from V and 5 bases from J, with 8 bases between. Germline lookup yields CDR1 MNHEY and CDR2 SMNVEV (reference sequence). CDR3 DNA: TGTGCCAGCAGTTTATCAGCGAAAAACGAGCAGTACTTC. It yields the protein CASSLSAKNEQYF.

V and J are TRBV10-3 and TRBJ1-4, with 8 bases lining up with TRBD1. Germline CDR1 and CDR2: ENHRY and SYGVKD. The CDR3 has 14 amino acids. V lost 10 bases and J lost 3; bases outside the gene matches: 7. The CDR3 loop is CASRPTGANEKLFF. CDR3 DNA: TGTGCCAGCCGCCCGACAGGGGCTAATGAAAAACTGTTTTTT.

This chain uses TRBV15 with TRBJ2-3, with D uncertain. The CDR3 covers 14 residues. Germline CDR1 is LNHNV and CDR2 is YYDKDF (reference sequence). The germline V and J ends were trimmed by 5 bases and 0 bases, with 9 bases remaining between them. The CDR3 reads CATSGPPSTDTQYF. In nucleotides, the CDR3 is TGTGCCACCAGCGGTCCCCCGAGCACAGATACGCAGTATTTT.

This chain links TRBV10-3 with TRBJ2-1, with 8 bases fitting TRBD2. The germline gives CDR1 ENHRY, CDR2 SYGVKD. J lost 12 bases, V lost 8 bases, and 9 bases had no gene match. The CDR3 runs 12 residues. DNA of the CDR3: TGTGCCATCTTTTCCCGACGGGGGGGGCAGTTCTTC. Translating gives CAIFSRRGGQFF.

This clonotype was detected many times. The chain employs TRBV7-3 and TRBJ2-1; weak D call: TRBD2 (7 bases). From germline, CDR1 is SGHTA and CDR2 FQGTGA. V was clipped by 6 bases and J by 9 bases, with 15 bases between them. This CDR3 is 13 amino acids long. CDR3 in amino acids: CASSPRGASEQFF. The DNA for the CDR3 is TGTGCCAGCAGTCCACGGGGGGCCAGTGAGCAGTTCTTC.

This clonotype was recorded many times. The V gene is TRBV19, the J gene TRBJ1-5; D ambiguous. The V gene's germline CDR1 is LNHDA and CDR2 SQIVND (reference sequence). V was trimmed by 6 bases and J by 4 bases, leaving 16 bases between them. This CDR3 spans 15 amino acids. In nucleotides, the CDR3 is TGTGCCAGTAGACTTAGGAGGGAAGGGAATCAGCCCCAGCATTTT. Translated, it gives CASRLRREGNQPQHF.